This T cell receptor beta chain was sequenced for a study of T cells after yellow fever vaccination. A process of 5'RACE template switching, which added a universal primer site and UMIs, was used to make TCR cDNA. TCRdb processed the 5' RACE reads anew with MiXCR; each CDR3 protein has one entry. Of some 220,000 distinct CDR3 sequences listed, approximately 3% were seen once; the top ten hold 3.2%. This clonotype was seen only a few times. Its antigen remains unknown. Broader study findings: On re-exposure, the response was weaker but peaked faster, at day 5 versus 15. Re-detected after boosting: most primary clones, 96% of CD4 and roughly 88% of CD8. Only a small proportion of the clonotypes turned up in both the CD4 and the CD8 compartments, likely arising from convergent recombination.

CDR3 length: 14 residues. Deletions cut 2 bases from V and 1 base from J, with 9 bases between. Germline CDR1 and CDR2: SGHRS and YFSETQ. The sample here was CD4+ T cells sorted from PBMCs, taken 10 days after the yellow fever booster vaccination. The clonotype comes from a man younger than 30 who received the YFV17D yellow fever vaccine. The chain combines TRBV5-1 with TRBJ1-1; the D is unclear. The DNA for the CDR3 is TGCGCCAGCAGCTTACATCGGGGGAACACTGAAGCTTTCTTT. Translated: CASSLHRGNTEAFF. The whole variable domain, filled in from reference TRBV5-1 and TRBJ1-1, reads KAGVTQTPRYLIKTRGQQVTLSCSPISGHRSVSWYQQTPGQGLQFLFEYFSETQRNKGNFPGRFSGRQFSNSRSEMNVSTLELGDSALYLCASSLHRGNTEAFFGQGTRLTVV.